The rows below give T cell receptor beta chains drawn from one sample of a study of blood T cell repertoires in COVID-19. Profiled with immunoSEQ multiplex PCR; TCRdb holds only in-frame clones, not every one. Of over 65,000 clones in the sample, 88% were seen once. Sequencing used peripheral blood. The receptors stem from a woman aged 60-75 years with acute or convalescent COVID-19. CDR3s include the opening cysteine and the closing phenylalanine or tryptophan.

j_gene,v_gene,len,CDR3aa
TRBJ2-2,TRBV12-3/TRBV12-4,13,CASDPQGTGELFF
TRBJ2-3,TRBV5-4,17,CASSPPSGGSITDTQYF
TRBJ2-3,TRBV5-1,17,CASSLSGSGRNTDTQYF
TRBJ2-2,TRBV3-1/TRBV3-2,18,CASSQDLNRATNTGELFF
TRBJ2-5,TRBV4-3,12,CASSQALATQYF
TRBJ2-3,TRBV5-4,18,CASSSSPLSGGATDTQYF
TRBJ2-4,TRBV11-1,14,CASSTSRGGNIQYF
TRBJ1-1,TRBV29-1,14,CSVGRDSSNTEAFF
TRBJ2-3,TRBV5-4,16,CASSLVRGSGTDTQYF
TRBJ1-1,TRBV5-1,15,CASSPTGVIYTEAFF
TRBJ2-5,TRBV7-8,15,CASSSDMAYQETQYF
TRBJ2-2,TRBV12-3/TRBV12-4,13,CASSFGGPGELFF
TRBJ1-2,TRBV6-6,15,CASSKDSQANYGYTF
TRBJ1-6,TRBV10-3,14,CAISGDRPPSPLHF
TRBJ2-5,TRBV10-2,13,CASSSTGGETQYF
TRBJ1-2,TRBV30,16,CAWSWSRTGSNYGYTF
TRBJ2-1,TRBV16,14,CASSAQGAGNEQFF
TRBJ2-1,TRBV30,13,CAWARGRDNEQFF
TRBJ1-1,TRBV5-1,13,CASSPEGRTEAFF
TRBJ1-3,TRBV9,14,CASSGRFSGNTIYF
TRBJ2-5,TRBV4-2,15,CASSQDPASAETQYF
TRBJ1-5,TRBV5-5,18,CASSLHPIGGSGNQPQHF
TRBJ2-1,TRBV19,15,CASRTRVTSYNEQFF
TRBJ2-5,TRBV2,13,CASTLRSQETQYF
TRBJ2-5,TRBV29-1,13,CSVVGTRGETQYF
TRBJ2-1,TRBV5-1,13,CASSPPSTGEQFF
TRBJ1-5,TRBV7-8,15,CASSLGRPVYQPQHF
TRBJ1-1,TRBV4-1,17,CASSQDQGRGAPTEAFF
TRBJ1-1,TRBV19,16,CASNLIPGQGRTEAFF
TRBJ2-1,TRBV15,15,CATSRDIAGYNEQFF
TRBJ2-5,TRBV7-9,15,CASSALRTDIETQYF
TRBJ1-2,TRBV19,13,CASSIRGANGYTF
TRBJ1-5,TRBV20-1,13,CSASGGYNQPQHF
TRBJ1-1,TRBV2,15,CASSGERQVSTEAFF
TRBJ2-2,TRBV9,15,CASSPRVFGTGELFF
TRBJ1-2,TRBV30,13,CAWTGTGDYGYTF
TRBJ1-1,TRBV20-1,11,CSALDRREAFF
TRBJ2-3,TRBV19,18,CASSTGLAGEISTDTQYF
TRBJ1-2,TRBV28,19,CASSFLIRGQGFPNYGYTF
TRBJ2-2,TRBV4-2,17,CASSQDSTSRGTGELFF
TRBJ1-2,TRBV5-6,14,CASSLAGESYGYTF
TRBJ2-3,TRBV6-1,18,CASSDRAGRASSTDTQYF
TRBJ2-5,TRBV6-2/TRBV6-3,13,CASSYVLAETQYF
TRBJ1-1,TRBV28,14,CASNSRGENTEAFF
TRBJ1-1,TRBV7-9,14,CASRSEGPNTEAFF
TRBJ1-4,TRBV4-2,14,CASSPTGVGWKLFF
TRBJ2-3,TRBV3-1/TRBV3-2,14,CASSQYTSTDTQYF
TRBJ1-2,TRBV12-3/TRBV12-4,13,CASSLGQTYGYTF
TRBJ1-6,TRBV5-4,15,CASSLQGPYNSPLHF
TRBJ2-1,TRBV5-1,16,CASSLFPAGGYNEQFF
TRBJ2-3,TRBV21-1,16,CATLPIEVPFTDTQYF
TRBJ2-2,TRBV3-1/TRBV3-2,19,CASSPLEGMAGGRTGELFF
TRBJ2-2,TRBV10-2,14,CASNYRGRTGELFF
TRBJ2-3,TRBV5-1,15,CASSLAWQGTDTQYF
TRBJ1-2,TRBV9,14,CASSDRQGLGGYTF
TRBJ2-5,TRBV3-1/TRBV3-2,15,CASSQVPGGQETQYF
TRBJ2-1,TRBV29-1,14,CSVEVLGQLNEQFF
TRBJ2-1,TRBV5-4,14,CASSLGGTDNEQFF
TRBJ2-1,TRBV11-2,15,CASSLAGSSYNEQFF
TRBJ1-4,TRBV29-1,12,CSVDGGNEKLFF